Listed below are T cell receptor beta chains from one sample, sequenced in a study of blood T cell repertoires in COVID-19. Produced via immunoSEQ multiplex PCR; TCRdb's table is partial and in-frame only. Found here are around 150,000 clones, 84% of them singletons; the top ten hold less than 4%. The sequencing input was peripheral blood. Source of these receptors: an older woman with acute or convalescent COVID-19. CDR3s include the opening cysteine and the closing phenylalanine or tryptophan. The D gene is left open where the match is weak. Size values are once, few and many counts, or a class for expanded clones, and some rows have none.

V,J,size,D,DNA,CDR3
TRBV12-3/TRBV12-4,TRBJ2-7,few,TRBD1,TGTGCCAGCACTGACAGGGTTGGCGAGCAGTACTTC,CASTDRVGEQYF
TRBV28,TRBJ2-7,-,-,TGTGCCAGCAGTGTAGCCCTCTTTGGTCCTAGCGCACCACCCTCCTACGAGCAGTACTTC,CASSVALFGPSAPPSYEQYF
TRBV24-1,TRBJ2-5,once,TRBD2,TGTGCCACCAGTGATCTCTTACTAGCGGGAGAGGTCTTCCACCAAGAGACCCAGTACTTC,CATSDLLLAGEVFHQETQYF
TRBV28,TRBJ1-4,-,TRBD1,TGTGCCAGCAGCCCCGACAGGGCGGGCGAAAAACTGTTTTTT,CASSPDRAGEKLFF
TRBV28,TRBJ2-2,few,TRBD2,TGTGCCAGCAGTATCAGAGCTAGCGGGAGACTCTCCGGGAAGCTGTTTTTT,CASSIRASGRLSGKLFF
TRBV15,TRBJ1-2,-,-,TGTGCCACAAAGAGAAGCCCTAACTATGGCTACACCTTC,CATKRSPNYGYTF
TRBV15,TRBJ2-1,-,-,TGTGCCACCAGCAGAGAATTACTGCCCGTCGGCAATGAGCAGTTCTTC,CATSRELLPVGNEQFF
TRBV6-6,TRBJ1-5,-,TRBD1,TGTGCCAGCAGTATGGACAGGATAGGTAATCAGCCCCAGCATTTT,CASSMDRIGNQPQHF
TRBV18,TRBJ1-1,few,TRBD1,TGTGCCAGCTCAGGACAGGGTTCCACTGAAGCTTTCTTT,CASSGQGSTEAFF
TRBV3-1/TRBV3-2,TRBJ2-7,once,-,TGTGCCAGCAGCCCAAGGGTTGGGGGGGCGAATGACTACGAGCAGTACTTC,CASSPRVGGANDYEQYF
TRBV2,TRBJ1-5,-,-,TGTGCCAGCAGTGTCCTCGGGAATCAGCCCCAGCATTTT,CASSVLGNQPQHF
TRBV3-1/TRBV3-2,TRBJ2-5,-,TRBD1,TGTGCCAGCAGCCACCGGGACAGGGGGAGCGAGACCCAGTACTTC,CASSHRDRGSETQYF
TRBV12-5,TRBJ1-1,-,-,TGTGCTAGTGGTTTGGATCAGCCCAGGGATGGAGCTTTCTTT,CASGLDQPRDGAFF
TRBV3-1/TRBV3-2,TRBJ2-3,once,-,TGTGCCAGCAGCCAAAGCCGCGCCCATACGCAGTATTTT,CASSQSRAHTQYF
TRBV27,TRBJ2-1,-,TRBD1,TGTGCCAGCAGTCCCTTCGGACAGGTGATGTTAAATGAGCAGTTCTTC,CASSPFGQVMLNEQFF
TRBV27,TRBJ1-5,-,-,TGTGCCAGCAGTTTTCGGGGGGGCAATCAGCCCCAGCATTTT,CASSFRGGNQPQHF
TRBV7-2,TRBJ1-2,once,-,TGTGCCAGCAGCTTAGCGCGGACAAGCCCGAACTATGGCTACACCTTC,CASSLARTSPNYGYTF
TRBV5-1,TRBJ1-5,once,TRBD1,TGCGCCAGCAAGCCCCTTTCCCGGGACAGCATAAGAAATCAGCCCCAGCATTTT,CASKPLSRDSIRNQPQHF
TRBV10-2,TRBJ2-7,-,-,TGCGCCACCGAACCGGGAGCGGTATACGAGCAGTACTTC,CATEPGAVYEQYF
TRBV6-6,TRBJ2-7,-,-,TGTGCCAGCACCCCGGAGGGTACTTACGAGCAGTACTTC,CASTPEGTYEQYF
TRBV5-4,TRBJ2-7,-,-,TGTGCCAGCAGCTTGGGAGGAGACTACGAGCAGTACTTC,CASSLGGDYEQYF
TRBV7-9,TRBJ1-6,-,-,TGTGCCAGCAGCTTAGGAGGTGGAGTTGGTTCACCCCTCCACTTT,CASSLGGGVGSPLHF
TRBV4-3,TRBJ2-7,-,-,TGCGCCAGCAGCCAAGTATTTAACTACCGGTCGGAGCAGTACTTC,CASSQVFNYRSEQYF